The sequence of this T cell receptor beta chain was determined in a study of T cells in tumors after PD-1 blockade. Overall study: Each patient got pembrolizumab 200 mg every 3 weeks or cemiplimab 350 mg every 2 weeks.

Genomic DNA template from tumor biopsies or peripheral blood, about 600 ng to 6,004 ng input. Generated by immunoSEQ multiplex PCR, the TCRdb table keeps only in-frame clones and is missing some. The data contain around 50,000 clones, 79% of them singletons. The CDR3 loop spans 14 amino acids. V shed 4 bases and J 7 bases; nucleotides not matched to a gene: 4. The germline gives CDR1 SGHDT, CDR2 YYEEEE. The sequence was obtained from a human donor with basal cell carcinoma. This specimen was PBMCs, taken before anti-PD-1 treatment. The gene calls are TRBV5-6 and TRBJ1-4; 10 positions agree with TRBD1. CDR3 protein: CASSIRTGGEKLFF. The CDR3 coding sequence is TGTGCCAGCAGCATACGGACAGGGGGTGAAAAACTGTTTTTT.